This section outlines one T cell receptor (beta chain) sequence together with its context. Its antigen is not identified. This sample is part of a study of Ad26.COV2.S vaccination and SARS-CoV-2 variants. Overall study context: Donor was in the COV1001 Ad26.COV2.S trial arm. Regarding the study as a whole: People who got the vaccine or the placebo had similar non-spike TCR breadth. Reported post-vaccination CD8+ and CD4+ T cell responses to spike showed substantial breadth.

TCRdb keeps only in-frame clones here, not all; method: immunoSEQ multiplex PCR. The sample has more than 400,000 clones; about 92% are singletons. V gave up 0 bases and J gave up 11 bases; unmatched junction bases: 5. Germline lookup yields CDR1 SGHTS and CDR2 YDEGEE. The CDR3 length is 13 residues. Specified treatment: about 20 received Ad26.COV2.S at low or high dose, single or two shots; roughly five received placebo; per-sample allocation not given. It was on day 63 after the first vaccine or placebo injection that samples were taken. Ad26 vector vaccine expressed Wuhan-strain SARS-CoV-2 spike. The clonotype comes from a person between 18 and 60 years old who received the Ad26.COV2.S COVID-19 vaccine or a placebo. Sample: peripheral blood, taken in a trial of Ad26.COV2.S vaccine versus placebo. This sequence joins TRBV5-8 and TRBJ2-1; 7 positions match TRBD2. DNA of the CDR3: TGTGCCAGCAGCTTGGGCTGGACTAGAAAGCAGTTCTTC. Protein: CASSLGWTRKQFF.